This T cell receptor beta chain is from a study of blood T cell repertoires in COVID-19. Across the study: The cDNA or gDNA used as material had been derived from T cells, B-cell-depleted T cells, or PBMCs.

The V gene lost 0 bases and the J gene lost 6 bases, with 6 bases spanning the gap. From germline, CDR1 is KGHSH and CDR2 LQKENI. This CDR3 is built from 13 residues. How the authors handled the data: Researchers report that nucleated cell counts were estimated from reference gene primer amplification. Produced via immunoSEQ multiplex PCR; TCRdb's table is partial and in-frame only. V and J calls plus clone size are reproduced from that table; the DNA served to infer D and trimming. This table holds 70,000 or so clones, approximately 90% found once. This chain uses TRBV18 with TRBJ2-1, with D perhaps matching TRBD2 (6 bases). Sequencing was carried out using peripheral blood. The receptor was derived from a woman in her late teens or twenties with acute or convalescent COVID-19. CDR3: CASSPPGGNEQFF. The CDR3 bases are TGTGCCAGCTCACCACCGGGGGGCAATGAGCAGTTCTTC.